This T cell receptor (beta chain) came from a study of cytomegalovirus exposure and HLA in healthy donors. Study results and limitations: An analysis that came later showed most CMV-associated TCR beta chains appearing HLA-restricted. Rarity marked most TCR sequences, yet some public TCRs occurred in many donors. There were 150 to 200 TCR beta chains listed as cytomegalovirus-associated.

Both 60 Vbeta primers and 13 Jbeta primers went into the PCR. Profiled with immunoSEQ multiplex PCR; TCRdb holds only in-frame clones, not every one. Counted here are approximately 130,000 clones, roughly 85% occurring once; the ten biggest clones make up under 7%. About this clone: Its antigen is unknown.

Germline loops: CDR1 SGHRS, CDR2 YFSETQ. Trimming removed 0 bases at V and 3 bases at J, with 9 bases between. The length of the CDR3 is 15 residues. The origin of this receptor is a woman in her 30s in good health and CMV-seropositive. The rearrangement uses TRBV5-1 and TRBJ1-4; D is possibly TRBD1 (6 bases). The material sequenced was PBMCs. In nucleotides, the CDR3 is TGCGCCAGCAGCTTGGGTACAGGGCCTAATGAAAAACTGTTTTTT. Its protein is CASSLGTGPNEKLFF.